This is a list of T cell receptor beta chains from one sample in a study of OX40 agonist ivuxolimab in advanced cancers. The method was immunoSEQ multiplex PCR; TCRdb's version includes in-frame clones alone and lacks a portion of them. The data show about 62,000 clones, with about 85% seen just once and approximately 3.6% held by the top ten. The material sequenced was CD4+ or CD8+ T cells sorted from blood, taken in a trial of the OX40 agonist ivuxolimab. These receptor sequences come from an adult with an advanced solid tumor such as melanoma, head and neck, liver or kidney cancer. Each CDR3 is given with its conserved first and last residue. Fields, in order: D gene, V gene, CDR3 length, J gene, clone size, CDR3 DNA, CDR3 protein. The D gene is left open where the match is weak. Where a row states a size, it is once, few, many or the class of an expanded clone; other rows omit it.

d_call: -
v_call: TRBV18
cdr3_length: 14
j_call: TRBJ1-1
clone_size: once
cdr3_nt: TGTGCCAGCTCACCACGTAGCATGAACACTGAAGCTTTCTTT
cdr3_aa: CASSPRSMNTEAFF

d_call: TRBD1
v_call: TRBV6-6
cdr3_length: 15
j_call: TRBJ2-4
clone_size: -
cdr3_nt: TGTGCCAGCAGCGAAGACAGGGTCGCCAAAAACATTCAGTACTTC
cdr3_aa: CASSEDRVAKNIQYF

d_call: -
v_call: TRBV28
cdr3_length: 14
j_call: TRBJ2-1
clone_size: -
cdr3_nt: TGTGCCAGCAGTTTTCACGGGGGACCCCATGAGCAGTTCTTC
cdr3_aa: CASSFHGGPHEQFF

d_call: TRBD1
v_call: TRBV18
cdr3_length: 16
j_call: TRBJ1-3
clone_size: -
cdr3_nt: TGTGCCAGCTCACCACAGGGACAGGGGACGGGAAACACCATATATTTT
cdr3_aa: CASSPQGQGTGNTIYF

d_call: -
v_call: TRBV6-6
cdr3_length: 16
j_call: TRBJ1-2
clone_size: -
cdr3_nt: TGTGCCAGCAGTTACCCACCATCGGGGTATAACTATGGCTACACCTTC
cdr3_aa: CASSYPPSGYNYGYTF

d_call: -
v_call: TRBV19
cdr3_length: 13
j_call: TRBJ2-5
clone_size: -
cdr3_nt: TGTGCCAGTAGTCCCCGGAACCAAGAGACCCAGTACTTC
cdr3_aa: CASSPRNQETQYF

d_call: -
v_call: TRBV9
cdr3_length: 15
j_call: TRBJ2-3
clone_size: -
cdr3_nt: TGTGCCAGCAGCCCCTTGGTTGGCCCCACAGATACGCAGTATTTT
cdr3_aa: CASSPLVGPTDTQYF

d_call: -
v_call: TRBV14
cdr3_length: 13
j_call: TRBJ1-2
clone_size: -
cdr3_nt: TGTGCCAGCAGCCAAGTCCCGGTCAGTGGCTACACCTTC
cdr3_aa: CASSQVPVSGYTF

d_call: -
v_call: TRBV10-2
cdr3_length: 11
j_call: TRBJ2-1
clone_size: -
cdr3_nt: TGCGCCAGCAGTGAGTCGGAGGAGCAGTTCTTC
cdr3_aa: CASSESEEQFF

d_call: TRBD2
v_call: TRBV5-8
cdr3_length: 15
j_call: TRBJ2-1
clone_size: -
cdr3_nt: TGTGCCAGCAGCTTGCGGGGGGGCCGAGGGAATGAGCAGTTCTTC
cdr3_aa: CASSLRGGRGNEQFF

d_call: -
v_call: TRBV5-1
cdr3_length: 15
j_call: TRBJ2-2
clone_size: -
cdr3_nt: TGCGCCAGCAGCTTCTGGCAGTTGAACACCGGGGAGCTGTTTTTT
cdr3_aa: CASSFWQLNTGELFF

d_call: -
v_call: TRBV7-6
cdr3_length: 15
j_call: TRBJ1-4
clone_size: -
cdr3_nt: TGTGCCAGCAGCTCCCCCGAGGGGGCTAATGAAAAACTGTTTTTT
cdr3_aa: CASSSPEGANEKLFF

d_call: -
v_call: TRBV28
cdr3_length: 12
j_call: TRBJ2-7
clone_size: -
cdr3_nt: TGTGCCAGCAGTTTTTCCCGCGGAGAGCAGTACTTC
cdr3_aa: CASSFSRGEQYF

d_call: TRBD2
v_call: TRBV11-2
cdr3_length: 15
j_call: TRBJ2-7
clone_size: -
cdr3_nt: TGTGCCAGCAGCCGGAGGACTAGCGGGAGTCTCGAGCAGTACTTC
cdr3_aa: CASSRRTSGSLEQYF

d_call: -
v_call: TRBV27
cdr3_length: 13
j_call: TRBJ2-7
clone_size: -
cdr3_nt: TGTGCCAGCAGTTTATCAGTTCTCAGCGAGCAGTACTTC
cdr3_aa: CASSLSVLSEQYF

d_call: -
v_call: TRBV28
cdr3_length: 14
j_call: TRBJ2-1
clone_size: -
cdr3_nt: TGTGCCAGCACCCACCAGGGGTCCTACAATGAGCAGTTCTTC
cdr3_aa: CASTHQGSYNEQFF

d_call: -
v_call: TRBV5-8
cdr3_length: 15
j_call: TRBJ2-2
clone_size: -
cdr3_nt: TGTGCCAGCAGCTCCAGGGTATTGAACACCGGGGAGCTGTTTTTT
cdr3_aa: CASSSRVLNTGELFF

d_call: -
v_call: TRBV9
cdr3_length: 15
j_call: TRBJ2-3
clone_size: -
cdr3_nt: TGTGCCAGCAGCGTCGGTGGGGCAACGACAGATACGCAGTATTTT
cdr3_aa: CASSVGGATTDTQYF

d_call: -
v_call: TRBV28
cdr3_length: 12
j_call: TRBJ2-7
clone_size: once
cdr3_nt: TGTGCCAGCAGCAGAACCCCCGACGAGCAGTACTTC
cdr3_aa: CASSRTPDEQYF

d_call: -
v_call: TRBV27
cdr3_length: 14
j_call: TRBJ2-7
clone_size: -
cdr3_nt: TGTGCCAGCAGTTGGAATAGCGGTACCTACGAGCAGTACTTC
cdr3_aa: CASSWNSGTYEQYF

d_call: -
v_call: TRBV7-2
cdr3_length: 14
j_call: TRBJ2-5
clone_size: -
cdr3_nt: TGTGCCAGCAGCTTAGGGTATCAGGAAGAGACCCAGTACTTC
cdr3_aa: CASSLGYQEETQYF

d_call: -
v_call: TRBV6-1
cdr3_length: 13
j_call: TRBJ1-3
clone_size: -
cdr3_nt: TGTGCCAGCATTTTATCGATTGGAAACACCATATATTTT
cdr3_aa: CASILSIGNTIYF

d_call: -
v_call: TRBV7-2
cdr3_length: 15
j_call: TRBJ1-5
clone_size: -
cdr3_nt: TGTGCCAGCAGCTCAGGAGGGCAATCAGGTCAGCCCCAGCATTTT
cdr3_aa: CASSSGGQSGQPQHF

d_call: -
v_call: TRBV2
cdr3_length: 16
j_call: TRBJ1-2
clone_size: -
cdr3_nt: TGTGCCAGCAGCCCCCCAACAGGGAGAGTCGGCTATGGCTACACCTTC
cdr3_aa: CASSPPTGRVGYGYTF

d_call: TRBD1
v_call: TRBV28
cdr3_length: 16
j_call: TRBJ1-4
clone_size: -
cdr3_nt: TGTGCCAGCAGTTCAACCCTACAGGGGATTAATGAAAAACTGTTTTTT
cdr3_aa: CASSSTLQGINEKLFF

d_call: TRBD1
v_call: TRBV6-6
cdr3_length: 15
j_call: TRBJ1-5
clone_size: once
cdr3_nt: TGTGCCAGCAGGATAGTACAGGGGAGCAATCAGCCCCAGCATTTT
cdr3_aa: CASRIVQGSNQPQHF

d_call: -
v_call: TRBV9
cdr3_length: 13
j_call: TRBJ1-3
clone_size: -
cdr3_nt: TGTGCCAGCAATCAGGGCTCTGGAAACACCATATATTTT
cdr3_aa: CASNQGSGNTIYF

d_call: -
v_call: TRBV5-6
cdr3_length: 12
j_call: TRBJ2-5
clone_size: -
cdr3_nt: TGTGCCAGCAGCTTGGACCCAGAGACCCAGTACTTC
cdr3_aa: CASSLDPETQYF

d_call: -
v_call: TRBV2
cdr3_length: 14
j_call: TRBJ1-6
clone_size: -
cdr3_nt: TGTGCCAGCAGTGAAGAGACAGCTAATTCACCCCTCCACTTT
cdr3_aa: CASSEETANSPLHF

d_call: -
v_call: TRBV7-6
cdr3_length: 13
j_call: TRBJ2-7
clone_size: -
cdr3_nt: TGTGCCAGCAGCACAAAGGACGGATACGAGCAGTACTTC
cdr3_aa: CASSTKDGYEQYF

d_call: TRBD2
v_call: TRBV9
cdr3_length: 16
j_call: TRBJ2-3
clone_size: -
cdr3_nt: TGTGCCAGCAGCCCCACCTGGACTAGCGTTGCAGATACGCAGTATTTT
cdr3_aa: CASSPTWTSVADTQYF

d_call: TRBD1
v_call: TRBV10-3
cdr3_length: 13
j_call: TRBJ1-3
clone_size: -
cdr3_nt: TGTGCCTCCAGGGGGGGCTCTGGAAACACCATATATTTT
cdr3_aa: CASRGGSGNTIYF

d_call: -
v_call: TRBV5-4
cdr3_length: 12
j_call: TRBJ2-7
clone_size: -
cdr3_nt: TGTGCCAGCAGCCTTCGGGAGCACGAGCAGTACTTC
cdr3_aa: CASSLREHEQYF

d_call: -
v_call: TRBV9
cdr3_length: 13
j_call: TRBJ2-1
clone_size: medium-sized
cdr3_nt: TGTGCCAGCAGCGTACGTGACGACAATGAGCAGTTCTTC
cdr3_aa: CASSVRDDNEQFF

d_call: -
v_call: TRBV9
cdr3_length: 16
j_call: TRBJ1-3
clone_size: -
cdr3_nt: TGTGCCAGCAGCGTTGACGCATCCACCAAGGGAAACACCATATATTTT
cdr3_aa: CASSVDASTKGNTIYF

d_call: TRBD2
v_call: TRBV5-4
cdr3_length: 17
j_call: TRBJ2-1
clone_size: -
cdr3_nt: TGTGCCAGCAGCTTTGATCCGGGACTAGCTTTCTACAATGAGCAGTTCTTC
cdr3_aa: CASSFDPGLAFYNEQFF

d_call: TRBD2
v_call: TRBV7-9
cdr3_length: 16
j_call: TRBJ2-1
clone_size: -
cdr3_nt: TGTGCCAGCAGCCCACCGACTAGCGGCTCCTACAATGAGCAGTTCTTC
cdr3_aa: CASSPPTSGSYNEQFF

d_call: -
v_call: TRBV11-2
cdr3_length: 12
j_call: TRBJ2-3
clone_size: -
cdr3_nt: TGTGCCAGCAGTTTTAGGGGAGATACGCAGTATTTT
cdr3_aa: CASSFRGDTQYF

d_call: -
v_call: TRBV5-1
cdr3_length: 16
j_call: TRBJ1-1
clone_size: -
cdr3_nt: TGCGCCAGCAGCCCCGGGGCAGGGGCGGGCAACACTGAAGCTTTCTTT
cdr3_aa: CASSPGAGAGNTEAFF

d_call: -
v_call: TRBV5-6
cdr3_length: 13
j_call: TRBJ2-7
clone_size: -
cdr3_nt: TGTGCCAGCAGTACCTGGGGCTCCTACGAGCAGTACTTC
cdr3_aa: CASSTWGSYEQYF

d_call: -
v_call: TRBV5-1
cdr3_length: 14
j_call: TRBJ2-1
clone_size: -
cdr3_nt: TGCGCCAGCAGCTCCCCCGGGCATTCGGGTGAGCAGTTCTTC
cdr3_aa: CASSSPGHSGEQFF

d_call: TRBD1
v_call: TRBV28
cdr3_length: 14
j_call: TRBJ1-2
clone_size: -
cdr3_nt: TGTGCCAGCAGCCCGGGACAGGGGGCACTGGGCTACACCTTC
cdr3_aa: CASSPGQGALGYTF

d_call: TRBD1
v_call: TRBV19
cdr3_length: 15
j_call: TRBJ2-1
clone_size: -
cdr3_nt: TGTGCCACCCAACAAATAGGGACAGAGTCGAATGAGCAGTTCTTC
cdr3_aa: CATQQIGTESNEQFF

d_call: -
v_call: TRBV10-3
cdr3_length: 14
j_call: TRBJ2-3
clone_size: once
cdr3_nt: TGTGCCATCAGTGAGCCTGGACTCACAGATACGCAGTATTTT
cdr3_aa: CAISEPGLTDTQYF

d_call: -
v_call: TRBV7-3
cdr3_length: 16
j_call: TRBJ2-2
clone_size: -
cdr3_nt: TGTGCCAGCAGCCCGGGTGGTCAGGGGAACACCGGGGAGCTGTTTTTT
cdr3_aa: CASSPGGQGNTGELFF

d_call: TRBD1
v_call: TRBV28
cdr3_length: 14
j_call: TRBJ2-5
clone_size: -
cdr3_nt: TGTGCCAGCAGAACAGGGGGCGATGGGGAGACCCAGTACTTC
cdr3_aa: CASRTGGDGETQYF

d_call: TRBD1
v_call: TRBV7-9
cdr3_length: 16
j_call: TRBJ1-4
clone_size: -
cdr3_nt: TGTGCCAGCAGCTCAAACAGGGGGCGCCTTATTGAAAAACTGTTTTTT
cdr3_aa: CASSSNRGRLIEKLFF

d_call: TRBD2
v_call: TRBV19
cdr3_length: 12
j_call: TRBJ2-7
clone_size: -
cdr3_nt: TGTGCCAGTAGTCGGGAGGGGTACGAGCAGTACTTC
cdr3_aa: CASSREGYEQYF

d_call: -
v_call: TRBV28
cdr3_length: 16
j_call: TRBJ2-7
clone_size: -
cdr3_nt: TGTGCCAGCAGTTTAGGGTGGGACACTATTGCCTACGAGCAGTACTTC
cdr3_aa: CASSLGWDTIAYEQYF